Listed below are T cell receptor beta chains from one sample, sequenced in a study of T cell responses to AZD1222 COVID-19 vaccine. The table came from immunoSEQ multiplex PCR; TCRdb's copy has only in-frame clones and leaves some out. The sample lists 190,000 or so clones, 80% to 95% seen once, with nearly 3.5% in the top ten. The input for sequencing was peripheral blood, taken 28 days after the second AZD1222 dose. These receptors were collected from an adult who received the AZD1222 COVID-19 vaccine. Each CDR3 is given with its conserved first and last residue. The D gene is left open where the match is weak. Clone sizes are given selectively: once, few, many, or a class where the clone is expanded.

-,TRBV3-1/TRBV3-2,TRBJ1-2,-,CASSQGSKNGGYTF,TGTGCCAGCAGCCAAGGAAGTAAGAATGGCGGCTACACCTTC
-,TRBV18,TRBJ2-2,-,CASFLGLLNTGELFF,TGTGCCAGCTTTCTGGGACTTCTGAACACCGGGGAGCTGTTTTTT
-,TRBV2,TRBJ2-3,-,CASRYMKDAGSTDTQYF,TGTGCCAGCAGATACATGAAGGACGCGGGATCCACAGATACGCAGTATTTT
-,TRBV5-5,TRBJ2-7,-,CASSLRQDSYEQYF,TGTGCCAGCAGCTTGCGACAGGACTCCTACGAGCAGTACTTC
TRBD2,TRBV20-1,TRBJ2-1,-,CSASKASGITNEQFF,TGCAGTGCTAGTAAAGCGAGCGGGATTACTAATGAGCAGTTCTTC
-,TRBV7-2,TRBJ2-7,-,CASSLSGNSYEQYF,TGTGCCAGCAGCTTATCAGGGAACTCCTACGAGCAGTACTTC
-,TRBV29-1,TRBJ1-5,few,CSVASQSNQPQHF,TGCAGCGTTGCTAGCCAGAGCAATCAGCCCCAGCATTTT
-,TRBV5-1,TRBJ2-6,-,CASSQDASGANVLTF,TGCGCCAGCAGCCAGGACGCGTCGGGGGCCAACGTCCTGACTTTC
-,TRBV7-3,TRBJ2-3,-,CASSADIPDTQYF,TGTGCCAGCAGCGCCGACATCCCAGATACGCAGTATTTT
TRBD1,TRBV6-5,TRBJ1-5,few,CASSNDREYQPQHF,TGTGCCAGCAGCAACGACAGGGAGTATCAGCCCCAGCATTTT
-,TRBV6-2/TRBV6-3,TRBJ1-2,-,CASSIAIFGDGYTF,TGTGCCAGCAGTATCGCGATTTTTGGGGATGGCTACACCTTC
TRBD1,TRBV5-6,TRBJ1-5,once,CASSLTGGQQPQHF,TGTGCCAGCAGCTTAACAGGGGGTCAGCAGCCCCAGCATTTT
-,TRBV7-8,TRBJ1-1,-,CASTLDSPTGVEAFF,TGTGCCAGCACCCTGGACAGCCCTACTGGCGTTGAAGCTTTCTTT
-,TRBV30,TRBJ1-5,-,CAWTTWDGQPQHF,TGTGCCTGGACCACTTGGGACGGCCAGCCCCAGCATTTT
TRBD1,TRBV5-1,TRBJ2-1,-,CASSLRAGGSNEQFF,TGCGCCAGCAGCTTGCGCGCAGGGGGATCCAATGAGCAGTTCTTC
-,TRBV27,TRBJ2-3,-,CASSFSRGTDTQYF,TGTGCCAGCAGTTTTTCTAGGGGCACAGATACGCAGTATTTT
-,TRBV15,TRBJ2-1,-,CATSRVTGINEQFF,TGTGCCACCAGCAGAGTGACCGGAATCAATGAGCAGTTCTTC
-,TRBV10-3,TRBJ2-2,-,CAIDEGRSGGELFF,TGTGCCATCGACGAAGGACGTTCGGGCGGGGAGCTGTTTTTT
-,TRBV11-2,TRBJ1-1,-,CASSWSTEAFF,TGTGCCAGTTCCTGGAGCACTGAAGCTTTCTTT
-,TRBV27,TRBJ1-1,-,CASSTYGGHVTEAFF,TGTGCCAGCAGTACATACGGGGGACACGTCACTGAAGCTTTCTTT
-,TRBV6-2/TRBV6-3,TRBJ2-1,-,CASSYSNVKGGRPNEQFF,TGTGCCAGCAGTTACTCGAACGTCAAGGGAGGACGACCCAATGAGCAGTTCTTC
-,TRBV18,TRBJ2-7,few,CASSQGLNEQYF,TGTGCCAGCTCGCAGGGGTTGAACGAGCAGTACTTC
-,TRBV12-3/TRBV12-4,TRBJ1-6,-,CVSRRKGDSPLHF,TGTGTCTCCAGGCGGAAAGGAGATTCACCCCTCCACTTT
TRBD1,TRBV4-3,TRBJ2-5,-,CASSTGVRETQYF,TGCGCCAGCAGTACAGGGGTGAGGGAGACCCAGTACTTC
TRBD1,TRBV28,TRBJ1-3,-,CASGPGVTGVNTIYF,TGTGCCAGCGGGCCGGGGGTGACAGGGGTTAACACCATATATTTT
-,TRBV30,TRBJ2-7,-,CALRGQAYEQYF,TGTGCACTACGGGGGCAGGCATACGAGCAGTACTTC
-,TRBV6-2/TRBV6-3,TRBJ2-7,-,CASSWSGAVGEQYF,TGTGCCAGCAGTTGGTCGGGGGCCGTTGGGGAGCAGTACTTC
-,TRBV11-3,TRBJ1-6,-,CASSWTLGNSPLHF,TGTGCCAGCAGCTGGACGCTGGGGAATTCACCCCTCCACTTT
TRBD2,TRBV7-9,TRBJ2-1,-,CASSLGASGYNEQFF,TGTGCCAGCAGCTTAGGCGCTAGCGGCTACAATGAGCAGTTCTTC